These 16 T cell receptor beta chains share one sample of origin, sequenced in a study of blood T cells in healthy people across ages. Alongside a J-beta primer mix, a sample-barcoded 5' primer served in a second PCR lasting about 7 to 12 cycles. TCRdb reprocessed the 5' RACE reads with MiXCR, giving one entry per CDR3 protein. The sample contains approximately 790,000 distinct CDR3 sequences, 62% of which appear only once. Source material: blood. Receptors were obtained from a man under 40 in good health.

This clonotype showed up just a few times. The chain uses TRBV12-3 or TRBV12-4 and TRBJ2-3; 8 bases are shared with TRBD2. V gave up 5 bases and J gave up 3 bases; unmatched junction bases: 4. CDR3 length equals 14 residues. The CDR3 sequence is CASSVLAGTDTQYF. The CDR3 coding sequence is TGTGCCAGCAGTGTTTTAGCGGGGACAGATACGCAGTATTTT.

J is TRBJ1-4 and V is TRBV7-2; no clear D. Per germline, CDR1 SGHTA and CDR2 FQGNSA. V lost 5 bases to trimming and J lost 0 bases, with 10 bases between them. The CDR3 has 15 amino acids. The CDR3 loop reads CASSLEGTTNEKLFF. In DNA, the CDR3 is TGTGCCAGCAGCCTAGAGGGAACAACTAATGAAAAACTGTTTTTT.

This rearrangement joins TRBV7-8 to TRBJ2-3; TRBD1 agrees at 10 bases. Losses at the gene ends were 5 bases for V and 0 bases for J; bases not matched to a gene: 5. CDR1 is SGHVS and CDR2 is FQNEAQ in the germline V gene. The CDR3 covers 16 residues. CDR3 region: CASSRRDRGSTDTQYF. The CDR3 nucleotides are TGTGCCAGCAGCCGCCGGGACAGGGGTAGCACAGATACGCAGTATTTT.

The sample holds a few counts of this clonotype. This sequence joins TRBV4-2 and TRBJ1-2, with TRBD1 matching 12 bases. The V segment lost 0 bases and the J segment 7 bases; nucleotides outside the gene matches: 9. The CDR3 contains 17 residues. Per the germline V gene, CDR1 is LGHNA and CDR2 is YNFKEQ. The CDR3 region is CASSQDAGQGARGGYTF. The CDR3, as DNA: TGTGCCAGCAGCCAAGACGCGGGACAGGGGGCGCGGGGTGGCTACACCTTC.

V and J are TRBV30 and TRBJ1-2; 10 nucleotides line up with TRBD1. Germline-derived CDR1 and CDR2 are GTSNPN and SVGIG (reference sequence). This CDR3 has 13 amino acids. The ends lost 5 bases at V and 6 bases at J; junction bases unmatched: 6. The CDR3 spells CAWFDRGRDGYTF. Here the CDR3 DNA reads TGTGCCTGGTTCGACAGGGGGCGAGATGGCTACACCTTC.

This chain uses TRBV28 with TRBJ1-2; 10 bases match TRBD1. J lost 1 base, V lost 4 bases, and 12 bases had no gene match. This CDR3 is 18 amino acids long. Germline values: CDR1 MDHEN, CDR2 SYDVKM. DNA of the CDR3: TGTGCCAGCAGTTCCCCCAGGGACAGGGGCCAAAATAACTATGGCTACACCTTC. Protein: CASSSPRDRGQNNYGYTF.

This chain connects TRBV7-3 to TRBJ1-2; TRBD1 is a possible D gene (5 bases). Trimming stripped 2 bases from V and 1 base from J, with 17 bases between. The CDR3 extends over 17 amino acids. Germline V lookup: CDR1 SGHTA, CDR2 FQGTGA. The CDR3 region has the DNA TGTGCCAGCAGCTTAGTGGGACGCCCCGAGGGTAACTATGGCTACACCTTC. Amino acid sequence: CASSLVGRPEGNYGYTF.

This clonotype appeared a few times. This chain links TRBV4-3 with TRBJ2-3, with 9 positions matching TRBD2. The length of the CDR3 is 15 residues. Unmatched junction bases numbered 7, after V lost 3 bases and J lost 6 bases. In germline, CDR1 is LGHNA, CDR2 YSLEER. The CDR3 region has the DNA TGCGCCAGCAGCCATAGAGCGGGGGGAGGTGATACGCAGTATTTT. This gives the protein CASSHRAGGGDTQYF.

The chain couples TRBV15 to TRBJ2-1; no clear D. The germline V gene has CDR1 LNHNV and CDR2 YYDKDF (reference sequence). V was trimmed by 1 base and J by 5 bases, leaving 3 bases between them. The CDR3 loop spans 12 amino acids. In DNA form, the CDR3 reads TGTGCCACCAGCAGAGTAAACAATGAGCAGTTCTTC. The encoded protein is CATSRVNNEQFF.

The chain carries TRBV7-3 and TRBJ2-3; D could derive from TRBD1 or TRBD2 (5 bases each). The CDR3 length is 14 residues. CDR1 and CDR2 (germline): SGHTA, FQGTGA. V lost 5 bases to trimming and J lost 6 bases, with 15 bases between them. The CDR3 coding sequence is TGTGCCAGCAGCCCCTCCGGATGGGGGGATACGCAGTATTTT. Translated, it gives CASSPSGWGDTQYF.

CDR3 loop: CASSSPRGQLAGIHNEQYF. The CDR3 DNA sequence: TGTGCCAGCAGCAGCCCTAGGGGGCAGCTAGCGGGGATACACAATGAGCAGTACTTC. The chain is built from TRBV7-3 and TRBJ2-7; 9 bases are a match to TRBD2. Unmatched junction bases numbered 24, after V lost 5 bases and J lost 7 bases. Germline CDR1 reads SGHTA; CDR2 reads FQGTGA. The CDR3 is 19 residues long.

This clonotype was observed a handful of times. CDR3 DNA: TGTGCCATCACCGCCCGGACAGGGTTGTCCTCTGGGGCCAACGTCCTGACTTTC. Amino acid sequence: CAITARTGLSSGANVLTF. The genes are TRBV10-3 and TRBJ2-6; 8 bases are a match to TRBD1. This CDR3 has 18 amino acids. CDR1 and CDR2 (germline): ENHRY, SYGVKD. V was clipped by 7 bases and J by 0 bases; unmatched bases: 11.

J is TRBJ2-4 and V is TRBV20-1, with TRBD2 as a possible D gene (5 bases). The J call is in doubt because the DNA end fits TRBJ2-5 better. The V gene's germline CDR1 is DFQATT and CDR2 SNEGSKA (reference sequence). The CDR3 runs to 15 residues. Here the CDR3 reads CSARVTGYPRETQYF. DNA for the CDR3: TGCAGTGCTAGAGTCACGGGGTACCCCCGGGAGACCCAGTACTTC.

CDR3 amino acids: CASSRGGRVEDTQYF. As DNA, the CDR3 is TGTGCCAGCAGTCGGGGGGGGAGGGTTGAAGATACGCAGTATTTT. The chain joins TRBV28 to TRBJ2-3; 8 positions match TRBD2. This CDR3 contains 15 residues. V was clipped by 5 bases and J by 5 bases; unmatched bases: 9. Per the germline V gene, CDR1 is MDHEN and CDR2 is SYDVKM.

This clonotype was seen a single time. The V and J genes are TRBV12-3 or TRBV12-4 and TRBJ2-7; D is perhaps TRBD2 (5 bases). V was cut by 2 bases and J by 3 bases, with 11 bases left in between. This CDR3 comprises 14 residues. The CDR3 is CASSLNRGHYEQYF. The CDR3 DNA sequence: TGTGCCAGCAGTTTAAATCGCGGGCACTACGAGCAGTACTTC.

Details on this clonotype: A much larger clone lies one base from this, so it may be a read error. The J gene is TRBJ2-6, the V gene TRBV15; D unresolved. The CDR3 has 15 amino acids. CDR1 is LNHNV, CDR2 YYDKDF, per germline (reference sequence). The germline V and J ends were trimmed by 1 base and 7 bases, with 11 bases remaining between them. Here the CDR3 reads CATSRVGVEANVLTF. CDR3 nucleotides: TGTGCCACCAGCAGAGTAGGCGTTGAAGCCAACGTCCTGACTTTC.